Described below is a single T cell receptor beta chain sequence and its context. The target antigen is unknown. Trimming removed 6 bases at V and 8 bases at J, with 22 bases between. CDR3 length equals 15 residues. CDR1 and CDR2 (germline): DFQATT, SNEGSKA (reference sequence). The data derive from a study of identical twins. General study points: For zero-insertion analyses, partial confounding could come from invariant MAIT and iNKT cells.

TCRdb processed the 5' RACE reads anew with MiXCR; each CDR3 protein has one entry. Altogether hundreds of thousands of distinct CDR3 sequences are present, 21% being singletons, with the ten largest covering over 4%. In addition, the sample was reused for a study of T cells expressing NK-cell markers.

The sequence was collected from a woman in her late teens or twenties in good health. The sequenced material came from PBMCs. The chain is built from TRBV20-1 and TRBJ1-4, with D tentatively TRBD1 (5 bases). The CDR3 sequence: CSATPVTGPGEKLFF. The CDR3 nucleotides are TGCAGTGCCACCCCCGTTACAGGACCAGGGGAAAAACTGTTTTTT.